This T cell receptor beta chain was recovered during a study of blood T cell repertoires in COVID-19. In the study overall: The cDNA or gDNA used as material had been derived from T cells, B-cell-depleted T cells, or PBMCs.

In the study's own analysis: Amplification of reference gene primers was used by the study to estimate nucleated cell counts. Clones were sequenced by immunoSEQ multiplex PCR, and TCRdb holds only the in-frame ones, with some missing. V and J calls and clone size follow that table, whereas D and trimming were derived from the DNA. The sample carries 150,000 or so clones, approximately 85% recorded once. The Seattle site enrolled patients during active infection and followed them longitudinally. This CDR3 region has 17 residues. Germline CDR1 and CDR2: SGHTA and FQGNSA. V lost 5 bases to trimming and J lost 0 bases, with 14 bases between them.

The receptor was derived from a woman aged 60-75 years with COVID-19, enrolled during active disease. The genes are TRBV7-2 and TRBJ1-6; D unresolved. The sequencing sample was made of peripheral blood. The CDR3 region has the DNA TGTGCCAGCAGCCACCCTCCCGGGAGCTCCTATAATTCACCCCTCCACTTT. Encoded protein: CASSHPPGSSYNSPLHF.